This T cell receptor (beta chain) was identified during a study of CD8 T cells in ankylosing spondylitis. General study results and limits: There was a TCR beta motif, made of several highly homologous variants, that appeared characteristic of ankylosing spondylitis blood.

This clonotype was observed at least ten times. Its specificity is unknown. Researchers built TCR beta libraries using quantitative 5'-RACE with molecular barcodes. TCRdb itself ran the 5' RACE reads through MiXCR, one entry per CDR3 protein. The sample shows fewer than 550,000 distinct CDR3 sequences, under 5.5% of them seen only once. V lost 5 bases to trimming and J lost 0 bases; unmatched junction nucleotides: 4. The CDR3 has 15 residues. CDR1 is SEHNR and CDR2 is FQNEAQ in the germline V gene (reference sequence). The sequenced material came from blood, either unsorted or a sorted T cell fraction (not recorded which). V usage is TRBV7-9 and J usage is TRBJ2-1; TRBD1 matches 7 bases. The source of this sequence is a male donor with ankylosing spondylitis. The CDR3 region is CASSPWDSSYNEQFF. The DNA for the CDR3 is TGTGCCAGCAGCCCATGGGACAGCTCCTACAATGAGCAGTTCTTC.